This record looks at one TCR beta chain sequence and its context. Antigen: not known. Trimming took 1 base from V and 1 from J, leaving 14 bases between them. The CDR3 contains 17 residues. CDR1 and CDR2 from the germline V gene are SGHVS and FQNEAQ. The data stem from a study of T cell responses to AZD1222 COVID-19 vaccine. Overall study findings and caveats: Spike-specific TCR repertoires showed rising breadth and depth after two AZD1222 doses. AZD1222 recipients seropositive at baseline numbered only six or seven. The CD4 TCRs associated with vaccination extended across spike and predominated at 160-218 and 743-854.

Profiled with immunoSEQ multiplex PCR; TCRdb holds only in-frame clones, not every one. The table shows roughly 120,000 clones, with about nine tenths occurring only once. The clonotype originates from an adult in good health. The V and J genes are TRBV7-8 and TRBJ2-1; D may be TRBD2 (6 bases). This material consisted of peripheral blood, taken on day 0 of AZD1222 vaccination. DNA of the CDR3: TGTGCCAGCAGCTTAGGGGGGACTGTGGGGTCCTACAATGAGCAGTTCTTC. Its protein is CASSLGGTVGSYNEQFF.